These T cell receptor beta chains were read from a single sample in a study of shared T cell receptors in the human thymus. Assay used: immunoSEQ multiplex PCR; TCRdb lists only in-frame clones, some missing. The sample shows about 660,000 clones, more than 75% of them seen only once. This same sample was also part of a study on human thymus T cells.

Material for sequencing was thymocytes. The receptors come from a boy under two years old with a congenital heart defect. The CDR3 runs from the conserved cysteine through the conserved F or W. Fields, in order: D gene, J gene, V gene, clone size, CDR3 protein, CDR3 DNA. A D gene is named only where the DNA matches it firmly. The size of a clone is reported for some rows only, either as once, few or many, or as a class for expanded clones.

TRBD2,TRBJ2-7,TRBV29-1,few,CSVEVFGGLAGVYEQYF,TGCAGCGTTGAAGTATTTGGGGGACTAGCGGGCGTCTACGAGCAGTACTTC
.,TRBJ2-5,TRBV6-6,.,CASRQETNRQETQYF,TGTGCCAGCAGACAGGAGACCAATAGACAAGAGACCCAGTACTTC
TRBD2,TRBJ2-7,TRBV28,.,CASSTGLAGHPPLEQYF,TGTGCCAGCAGTACTGGACTAGCGGGACACCCCCCACTCGAGCAGTACTTC
TRBD2,TRBJ2-1,TRBV27,once,CASLSREALFF,TGTGCCAGCTTATCACGGGAGGCCCTCTTCTTC
.,TRBJ2-7,TRBV11-2,.,CASSLGSRISYEQYF,TGTGCCAGCAGCTTAGGTTCGCGGATCTCCTACGAGCAGTACTTC
.,TRBJ1-1,TRBV25-1,.,CARNDRVGAEAFF,TGTGCCAGGAACGACAGAGTGGGCGCTGAAGCTTTCTTT
.,TRBJ2-1,TRBV15,.,CATSRVADIPYNEQFF,TGTGCCACCAGCAGAGTCGCTGACATTCCCTACAATGAGCAGTTCTTC
.,TRBJ2-2,TRBV9,.,CASSVEDSTGELFF,TGTGCCAGCAGCGTAGAGGACAGTACCGGGGAGCTGTTTTTT
TRBD1,TRBJ1-5,TRBV7-9,.,CASSSNRDSPDGNQPQHF,TGTGCCAGCAGCTCCAACCGGGACAGTCCGGATGGCAATCAGCCCCAGCATTTT
TRBD1,TRBJ1-4,TRBV9,.,CASSAQGANEKLFF,TGTGCCAGCAGCGCACAGGGGGCGAATGAAAAACTGTTTTTT
TRBD1,TRBJ2-7,TRBV4-3,.,CASSQDYGTGVGEQYF,TGCGCCAGCAGCCAAGATTATGGGACAGGGGTTGGGGAGCAGTACTTC
.,TRBJ2-7,TRBV6-1,.,CASSEAPRGFLLYEQYF,TGTGCCAGCAGTGAAGCCCCTCGAGGGTTCCTCCTATACGAGCAGTACTTC
TRBD1,TRBJ2-3,TRBV7-6,once,CASSRQGKTDTQYF,TGTGCCAGCAGCCGACAGGGAAAAACAGATACGCAGTATTTT
.,TRBJ1-4,TRBV27,.,CASKPAATGNEKLFF,TGTGCCAGCAAACCTGCGGCTACAGGCAATGAAAAACTGTTTTTT
TRBD1,TRBJ2-2,TRBV19,.,CASSIGRGKVGELFF,TGTGCCAGTAGTATAGGCAGGGGGAAGGTCGGGGAGCTGTTTTTT
.,TRBJ2-7,TRBV4-1,.,CASSQDYNRNYEQYF,TGCGCCAGCAGCCAAGATTACAACAGGAACTACGAGCAGTACTTC
.,TRBJ2-7,TRBV5-4,.,CASSFWGGITSGEQYF,TGTGCCAGCAGTTTCTGGGGGGGCATCACGTCGGGGGAGCAGTACTTC
.,TRBJ2-5,TRBV9,.,CASSPRRGAPQETQYF,TGTGCCAGCAGCCCCCGACGGGGAGCCCCTCAAGAGACCCAGTACTTC
TRBD1,TRBJ2-6,TRBV4-1,.,CASSQASGQELSGANVLTF,TGCGCCAGCAGCCAAGCTTCGGGACAGGAGCTCTCTGGGGCCAACGTCCTGACTTTC
.,TRBJ2-7,TRBV28,.,CASSPPLGGPYEQYF,TGTGCCAGCAGTCCGCCTCTTGGCGGGCCCTACGAGCAGTACTTC
.,TRBJ2-7,TRBV25-1,.,CASREDSHLGVYEQYF,TGTGCCAGCAGGGAGGATAGTCACCTCGGGGTCTACGAGCAGTACTTC
.,TRBJ1-3,TRBV28,.,CASSFTREAESSGNTIYF,TGTGCCAGCAGTTTCACAAGGGAGGCGGAGAGCTCTGGAAACACCATATATTTT
TRBD2,TRBJ2-7,TRBV2,.,CASRGGLASYEQYF,TGTGCCAGCAGGGGGGGACTAGCGTCCTACGAGCAGTACTTC
TRBD2,TRBJ2-1,TRBV4-1,.,CASSQVKREVSYNEQFF,TGCGCCAGCAGCCAAGTAAAGCGGGAGGTTTCCTACAATGAGCAGTTCTTC